Listed below are T cell receptor beta chains from one sample, sequenced in a study of regulatory T cells in long-lasting Graves disease. TCRdb reprocessed the multiplex PCR reads with MiXCR, giving one entry per CDR3 protein. The sample has about 470,000 distinct CDR3 sequences; more than 20% are singletons. The specimen comprised peripheral blood mononuclear cells (PBMCs), sampled when the disease was refractory, from a patient treated with antithyroid drugs. These receptors were obtained from a female donor with Graves disease. CDR3s include the opening cysteine and the closing phenylalanine or tryptophan. Clone sizes are given selectively: once, few, many, or a class where the clone is expanded.

CASSLFNRMQETQYF	few	TRBJ2-5	TRBV5-1
CASSISANTEAFF	few	TRBJ1-1	TRBV19
CSAQGAAEQYF	few	TRBJ2-7	TRBV29-1
CASSHSGITYEQYF	many	TRBJ2-7	TRBV12-3/TRBV12-4
CASNVGQGREETQYF	.	TRBJ2-5	TRBV7-2
CSVGFRNQPQHF	.	TRBJ1-5	TRBV29-1
CASSPMTGANYGYTF	many	TRBJ1-2	TRBV27
CASSLTGYQETQYF	many	TRBJ2-5	TRBV28
CASSRDFSSGANVLTF	.	TRBJ2-6	TRBV6-1
CASSFGGSLNTQYF	.	TRBJ2-3	TRBV28
CSVEGQGAYNEQFF	.	TRBJ2-1	TRBV29-1
CASSTWDTSPPDTQYF	.	TRBJ2-3	TRBV9
CASNGLAGSYEQYF	few	TRBJ2-7	TRBV6-1
CASNQGATQHF	few	TRBJ1-5	TRBV19
CASGGALAGSYNEQFF	.	TRBJ2-1	TRBV6-1
CASHLGGGETYEQYF	many	TRBJ2-7	TRBV2
CASSSRSLTGEGLTDTQYF	many	TRBJ2-3	TRBV28
CASSSSQTRSSAYEQYF	few	TRBJ2-7	TRBV11-2
CASSLDRPSGQYF	.	TRBJ2-7	TRBV5-5
CATSDSITPGRNTEAFF	few	TRBJ1-1	TRBV24-1
CASSWDSSPAYEQYF	.	TRBJ2-7	TRBV5-1
CASSTRLVSGELFF	.	TRBJ2-2	TRBV11-2
CASMGSGSYEQYF	many	TRBJ2-7	TRBV27
CASSWDSVYEQYF	few	TRBJ2-7	TRBV7-9
CASSFRSSLLEQYF	many	TRBJ2-7	TRBV28
CASSLVGRPTVDEQFF	few	TRBJ2-1	TRBV5-1
CASSPGSPHTEAFF	few	TRBJ1-1	TRBV18
CASSQVNRGDQPQHF	.	TRBJ1-5	TRBV4-1
CASSLNQVNYGYTF	many	TRBJ1-2	TRBV5-1